This entry lists 24 T cell receptor beta chains sequenced from one sample in a study of T cell responses to AZD1222 COVID-19 vaccine. Libraries were prepared by immunoSEQ multiplex PCR; TCRdb keeps only in-frame clonotypes and omits some of them. The table has roughly 46,000 clones, around 88% seen once. The sequencing here drew on peripheral blood, taken 28 days after the second AZD1222 dose. Receptors originate from an adult who received the AZD1222 COVID-19 vaccine.

J is TRBJ2-7 and V is TRBV18; 11 bases are a match to TRBD1. This CDR3 region has 13 residues. Trimming took 6 bases from V and 3 from J; bases not matched to a gene: 1. The germline gives CDR1 KGHSH, CDR2 LQKENI. The CDR3 coding sequence is TGTGCCAGCTCGGGACAGGGGGGCTACGAGCAGTACTTC. Protein sequence: CASSGQGGYEQYF.

The rearrangement uses TRBV7-2 and TRBJ1-1; D not certain. The CDR3 runs to 14 residues. V shed 3 bases and J shed 4 bases, with 12 bases lying between them. CDR1 is SGHTA, CDR2 FQGNSA, per germline. The CDR3 DNA sequence: TGTGCCAGCAGCTTCGGAGGTGGCGGCACTGAAGCTTTCTTT. Translating it yields CASSFGGGGTEAFF.

The chain is built from TRBV7-6 and TRBJ2-5; 7 bases match TRBD2. This CDR3 region has 16 residues. Germline V gene lookup returns CDR1 SGHVS and CDR2 FNYEAQ. V was clipped by 0 bases and J by 5 bases; unmatched bases: 9. The CDR3 DNA sequence: TGTGCCAGCAGCTTAGCAGCAGCGGGAACTGGGGAGACCCAGTACTTC. This gives the protein CASSLAAAGTGETQYF. The whole variable domain, filled in from reference TRBV7-6 and TRBJ2-5, reads GAGVSQSPRYKVTKRGQDVALRCDPISGHVSLYWYRQALGQGPEFLTYFNYEAQQDKSGLPNDRFSAERPEGSISTLTIQRTEQRDSAMYRCASSLAAAGTGETQYFGPGTRLLVL.

The chain is built from TRBV19 and TRBJ2-5; a weak D match, TRBD2 (6 bases). Germline V gene sequence: CDR1 LNHDA, CDR2 SQIVND (reference sequence). V lost 5 bases and J lost 5, with 18 bases in between. The CDR3 has 15 residues. CDR3 in DNA: TGTGCCAGTAGTCCGAGCGGGCCCCTGGGGGAGACCCAGTACTTC. It is translated as CASSPSGPLGETQYF.

This clone was counted once. The V and J genes are TRBV5-1 and TRBJ1-4; D gene unclear. The germline V gene has CDR1 SGHRS and CDR2 YFSETQ. This CDR3 region has 14 residues. Between the trimmed V and J ends, which lost 2 bases and 5 bases, there was a span of 10 bases. The CDR3 bases are TGCGCCAGCAGCTTTGGGTCCTTAAATGAAAAACTGTTTTTT. This encodes CASSFGSLNEKLFF.

This clone was observed once. The V call is TRBV7-3, the J call TRBJ2-7; TRBD1 or TRBD2 may be the D gene (6 bases each). CDR1 and CDR2 from the germline V gene are SGHTA and FQGTGA. Trimming stripped 2 bases from V and 4 bases from J, with 15 bases between. This CDR3 spans 15 amino acids. CDR3 bases: TGTGCCAGCAGCTTAGGGTCGGGGGCAGGTTACGAGCAGTACTTC. This translates into CASSLGSGAGYEQYF.

The rearrangement joins TRBV6-5 to TRBJ2-7; 11 nucleotides agree with TRBD1. The CDR3 runs 14 residues. Germline V gene lookup returns CDR1 MNHEY and CDR2 SVGAGI. The V segment lost 2 bases and the J segment 4 bases; nucleotides outside the gene matches: 1. The CDR3 is CASSYGQGAYEQYF. The DNA for the CDR3 is TGTGCCAGCAGTTACGGACAGGGGGCTTACGAGCAGTACTTC.

The rearrangement joins TRBV20-1 to TRBJ1-2; no firm D call. Deletions cut 3 bases from V and 7 bases from J, with 9 bases between. The CDR3 is 11 residues long. CDR1 and CDR2 (germline): DFQATT, SNEGSKA (reference sequence). This CDR3 reads CSARLVPGYTF. The DNA of the CDR3 is TGCAGTGCTAGGCTAGTTCCTGGCTACACCTTC.

The chain couples TRBV5-4 to TRBJ1-4; TRBD1 matches at 8 bases. This CDR3 is 14 amino acids long. The V gene's germline CDR1 is SGHNT and CDR2 YYREEE (reference sequence). The J segment lost 9 bases and the V segment lost 4 bases, leaving 8 bases of the junction unmatched. CDR3 sequence reads: CASSHDRQGKKLFF. The CDR3 coding sequence is TGTGCCAGCAGCCACGATAGACAGGGGAAAAAACTGTTTTTT.

The CDR3 sequence is CASSLEGGLSGNTIYF. The DNA for the CDR3 is TGCGCCAGCAGCTTGGAAGGCGGCCTCTCTGGAAACACCATATATTTT. The chain recombines TRBV5-1 with TRBJ1-3; D remains unclear. CDR1 and CDR2 (germline): SGHRS, YFSETQ. V was clipped by 0 bases and J by 0 bases, with 10 bases between them. The CDR3 is 16 amino acids.

The chain employs TRBV19 and TRBJ2-4; D is perhaps TRBD1 (6 bases). Germline V CDR1 and CDR2: LNHDA, SQIVND (reference sequence). The CDR3 totals 14 residues. The V gene lost 2 bases and the J gene lost 5 bases, with 10 bases spanning the gap. The CDR3 DNA reads TGTGCCAGTAGTATATCGTACAGGGAAAACATTCAGTACTTC. Translated: CASSISYRENIQYF.

The chain employs TRBV10-1 and TRBJ2-7; 7 bases are shared with TRBD1. The length of the CDR3 is 13 residues. Trimming at V came to 6 bases and at J to 2 bases, leaving 4 bases not matched to a gene. CDR1 and CDR2 from the germline V gene are WNHNN and SYGVQD (reference sequence). The CDR3 region is CASRRGQPYEQYF. The CDR3 DNA follows: TGCGCCAGCAGACGGGGACAGCCCTACGAGCAGTACTTC.

V usage is TRBV19 and J usage is TRBJ2-6; possibly TRBD2 for D (6 bases). From germline, CDR1 is LNHDA and CDR2 SQIVND (reference sequence). V dropped 4 bases and J dropped 0 bases, with 19 bases sitting between them. This CDR3 region has 19 residues. CDR3 bases: TGTGCCAGTAGTAAGGCGGGATTACAGGTCTACTCTGGGGCCAACGTCCTGACTTTC. Encoded protein: CASSKAGLQVYSGANVLTF.

The CDR3 loop is CASSLRGRPGQGSTDTQYF. CDR3 sequence (DNA): TGTGCCAGCAGCTTAAGGGGTCGCCCGGGACAGGGTTCCACAGATACGCAGTATTTT. The chain has TRBV7-9 and TRBJ2-3; TRBD1 aligns across 9 bases. CDR3 length equals 19 residues. The germline gives CDR1 SEHNR, CDR2 FQNEAQ (reference sequence). Trimming removed 2 bases from V and 2 bases from J; junction bases left unmatched: 14.

The chain uses TRBV29-1 and TRBJ2-3; TRBD1 matches at 11 bases. The V gene end was trimmed by 8 bases and the J gene end by 5 bases; junction bases not matched to a gene: 6. This CDR3 is built from 13 residues. The germline V gene encodes CDR1 SQVTM and CDR2 ANQGSEA. The CDR3: CSTMDRGQDTQYF. DNA of the CDR3: TGCAGCACCATGGACAGGGGGCAAGATACGCAGTATTTT.

The chain uses TRBV2 and TRBJ1-2; 7 bases line up with TRBD1. Per the germline V gene, CDR1 is SNHLY and CDR2 is FYNNEI. This CDR3 comprises 12 residues. The ends lost 7 bases at V and 8 bases at J; junction bases unmatched: 7. Here the CDR3 DNA reads TGTGCCAGCAAGGGACAGTTGACGGGCTACACCTTC. This encodes CASKGQLTGYTF.

V gene TRBV5-6 combines with J gene TRBJ2-3; 7 bases align to TRBD1. The CDR3 contains 13 residues. Per germline, CDR1 SGHDT and CDR2 YYEEEE. The trim removed 2 bases at V and 10 bases at J, leaving 7 bases unmatched. The CDR3 DNA follows: TGTGCCAGCAGCTTTGATAGGGGGCGGGCGCAGTATTTT. Residues: CASSFDRGRAQYF.

The V call is TRBV5-5, the J call TRBJ2-6; perhaps TRBD1 as D (6 bases). The CDR3 has 16 residues. From germline, CDR1 is SGHKS and CDR2 YYEKEE (reference sequence). The germline V and J ends were trimmed by 4 bases and 0 bases, with 11 bases remaining between them. CDR3 in DNA: TGTGCCAGCAGCGTCCTGGGGGCCTCTGGGGCCAACGTCCTGACTTTC. Its protein is CASSVLGASGANVLTF.

The chain uses TRBV5-5 and TRBJ2-7; 14 bases are shared with TRBD2. The V and J ends lost 5 bases and 3 bases, in that order; junction bases with no gene match: 10. The germline gives CDR1 SGHKS, CDR2 YYEKEE (reference sequence). The CDR3 loop spans 17 amino acids. The CDR3 is CASSLRTGTSGSYEQYF. CDR3 DNA: TGTGCCAGCAGTCTCCGGACCGGGACTAGCGGGAGCTACGAGCAGTACTTC.

This clone has more than one count but fewer than ten. This chain connects TRBV9 to TRBJ2-2; 14 nucleotides match TRBD2. The germline CDR1 and CDR2 sequences are SGDLS and YYNGEE. This CDR3 has 18 amino acids. J lost 0 bases, V lost 3 bases, and 4 bases had no gene match. The CDR3 region is CASSGGLAGATNTGELFF. In DNA form, the CDR3 reads TGTGCCAGCAGCGGGGGACTAGCGGGGGCCACGAACACCGGGGAGCTGTTTTTT.

The genes are TRBV19 and TRBJ2-1; D is possibly TRBD1 or TRBD2 (5 bases each). V lost 3 bases and J lost 0, with 9 bases in between. The CDR3 is 15 residues long. Germline CDR1 LNHDA, CDR2 SQIVND (reference sequence). CDR3 region: CASSIPGPSYNEQFF. The DNA for the CDR3 is TGTGCCAGTAGTATCCCGGGGCCCTCCTACAATGAGCAGTTCTTC.

V and J are TRBV24-1 and TRBJ2-5; 9 bases are a match to TRBD2. CDR3 length equals 12 residues. Germline loops: CDR1 KGHDR, CDR2 SFDVKD. Germline trimming cut 8 bases from V and 4 bases from J; bases unmatched to any gene: 1. CDR3 in amino acids: CATKAGGETQYF. The CDR3 bases are TGTGCCACCAAAGCGGGGGGAGAGACCCAGTACTTC.

V usage is TRBV5-1 and J usage is TRBJ2-7, with a possible D match to TRBD2 (5 bases). This CDR3 has 12 residues. In germline, CDR1 is SGHRS, CDR2 YFSETQ. V shed 0 bases and J shed 6 bases, with 7 bases lying between them. CDR3 sequence reads: CASSLAGGEQYF. As DNA, the CDR3 is TGCGCCAGCAGCTTGGCCGGAGGCGAGCAGTACTTC.

The rearrangement joins TRBV24-1 to TRBJ1-2; weak D call: TRBD1 (5 bases). The germline V gene encodes CDR1 KGHDR and CDR2 SFDVKD. V was cut by 5 bases and J by 3 bases, with 18 bases left in between. The CDR3 is 16 residues long. CDR3 DNA: TGTGCCACCAGTGTTTGGGGATCGGGGGATGACTATGGCTACACCTTC. Its protein product is CATSVWGSGDDYGYTF.